This TCR beta chain emerged from a study of regulatory T cells in long-lasting Graves disease. Study-wide findings and caveats: Favoring TRBV28, TRBJ1-2 and TRBJ2-5 was a feature seen in persistent disease. Thyroid tissue went unexamined; only peripheral blood was analyzed. Persistent Graves' patients showed a TCR diversity that was lower than that of newly diagnosed ones.

V was shortened by 4 bases and J by 3 bases, with 17 bases between the two germline ends. CDR1 and CDR2 (germline): SGHRS, YFSETQ. The length of the CDR3 is 15 residues. Time point reported: newly diagnosed GD, antithyroid drugs for less than 3 months. Researchers made the TCR library from RNA that was extracted from PBMCs. Building of the TCR beta libraries involved iRepertoire HTBI primers and Arm-PCR of CDR3 regions. TCRdb analysed the multiplex PCR reads with MiXCR anew, one entry per CDR3 protein. The sample lists 560,000 or so distinct CDR3 sequences; 16% were seen once. This clonotype occurred many times. Its antigen remains unidentified. These same records also appear under a second study, on T cells in Graves' hyperthyroidism and ophthalmopathy. From that paper: Patients having uncontrolled infection, another autoimmune disease, pregnancy or lactation were not included.

This sample comprised peripheral blood mononuclear cells (PBMCs), obtained at new diagnosis, from a patient treated with antithyroid drugs. The V call is TRBV5-1, the J call TRBJ2-7; D possibly uses TRBD1 or TRBD2 (6 bases each). This TCR derives from a young man with Graves disease. Written as DNA, the CDR3 is TGCGCCAGCAGCGGCGGGACACAGCCCTTCTACGAGCAGTACTTC. This gives the protein CASSGGTQPFYEQYF.